The TCR beta chain under discussion was sequenced for a study of shared clonotypes between healthy human individuals. Produced via immunoSEQ multiplex PCR; TCRdb's table is partial and in-frame only. The sample includes about 710,000 clones, around 73% seen only once; the top ten take around 1.8%. The CDR3 runs to 20 residues. The chain recombines TRBV21-1 with TRBJ2-3; the DNA was not used to check the table's D call, TRBD1. TRBV21-1 is a documented pseudogene. Sequenced sample: memory CD4+ T cells sorted from blood. Documented subset: CD45RA-negative fraction. This receptor was identified in a woman aged 25 to 39 in good health. CDR3 nucleotide sequence: TGTGCCAGCAGCAAATCCCTAAACAGGGGTCCCTTTAATAGCACAGATACGCAGTATTTT. This sequence encodes CASSKSLNRGPFNSTDTQYF.